Detailed here is one TCR beta chain. These data are taken from a study of human T cells and chemical hapten exposure. Overall study: Donors were sensitized with 2% DPC on the upper inner arm.

TCRdb reprocessed the RACE reads via MiXCR and lists one record per CDR3 protein. Found here are more than 95,000 distinct CDR3 sequences, around a quarter of them singletons; the top ten hold 10%. The CDR3 has 13 residues. With 5 bases removed from V and 9 bases from J, the gap between germline ends came to 19 bases. Germline CDR1 and CDR2: DFQATT and SNEGSKA (reference sequence). Indicated time point: patch test 3, about 24 weeks after DPC sensitization. The treatment here: therapeutic diphenylcyclopropenone sensitization with weekly scalp DPC. The sample in question was whole blood, obtained in connection with sensitization to the hapten diphenylcyclopropenone (DPC). The chain combines TRBV20-1 with TRBJ1-1; D might be TRBD1 (5 bases). The sequence came from a man in his forties or fifties with alopecia areata. Some clones in this sample may be carry-over from other donors' samples. CDR3 sequence: CSASRSGPSKAFF. The CDR3 coding sequence is TGCAGTGCTTCTAGGTCGGGGCCTTCTAAAGCTTTCTTT.